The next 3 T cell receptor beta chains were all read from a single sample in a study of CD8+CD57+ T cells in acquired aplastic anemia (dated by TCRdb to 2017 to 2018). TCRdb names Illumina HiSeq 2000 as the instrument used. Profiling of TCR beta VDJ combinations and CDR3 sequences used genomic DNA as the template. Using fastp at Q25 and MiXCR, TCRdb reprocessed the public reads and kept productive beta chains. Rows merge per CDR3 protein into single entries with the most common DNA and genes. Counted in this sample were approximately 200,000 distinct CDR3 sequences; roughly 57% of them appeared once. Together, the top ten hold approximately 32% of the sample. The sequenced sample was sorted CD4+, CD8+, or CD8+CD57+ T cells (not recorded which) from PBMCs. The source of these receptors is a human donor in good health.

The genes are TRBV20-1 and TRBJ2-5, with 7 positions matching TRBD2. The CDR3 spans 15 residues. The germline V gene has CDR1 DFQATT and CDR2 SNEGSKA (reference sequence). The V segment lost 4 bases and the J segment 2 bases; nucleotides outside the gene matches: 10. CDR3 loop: CSATTGAGRQETQYF. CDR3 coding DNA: TGCAGTGCTACTACGGGAGCGGGAAGACAAGAGACCCAGTACTTC.

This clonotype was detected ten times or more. The chain's CDR3 is CAGNRHSGELFF. The CDR3 bases are TGTGCCGGCAACCGTCATTCCGGGGAGCTGTTTTTT. The rearrangement joins TRBV7-9 to TRBJ2-2; D unclear. CDR1 is SEHNR and CDR2 is FQNEAQ in the germline V gene (reference sequence). Trimming removed 11 bases from V and 6 bases from J, with 13 bases in between. This CDR3 region has 12 residues.

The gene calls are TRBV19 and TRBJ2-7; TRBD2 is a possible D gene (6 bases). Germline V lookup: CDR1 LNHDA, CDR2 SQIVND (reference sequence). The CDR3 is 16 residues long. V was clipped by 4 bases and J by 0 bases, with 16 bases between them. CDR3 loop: CASSRRDGSYSYEQYF. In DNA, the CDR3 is TGTGCCAGTAGTAGGCGGGACGGAAGTTACTCCTACGAGCAGTACTTC.